Below, 27 T cell receptor beta chains from the same sample are listed, as sequenced in a study of T cell responses to AZD1222 COVID-19 vaccine. This table comes from immunoSEQ multiplex PCR, and its TCRdb copy is limited to in-frame clones, with some not included. The sample contains some 170,000 clones, around 93% of which appear only once. The sequencing here drew on peripheral blood, taken 28 days after the second dose of the MenACWY control vaccine. Receptors were obtained from an adult who received the MenACWY meningococcal vaccine as a control.

The rearrangement joins TRBV5-1 to TRBJ2-7; D gene unclear. Germline V gives CDR1 SGHRS, CDR2 YFSETQ. The CDR3 is 14 amino acids. Trimming took off 0 bases at V and 0 bases at J, with 7 bases between the two ends. In nucleotides, the CDR3 is TGCGCCAGCAGCTTGGGACGCAGCTCCTACGAGCAGTACTTC. Translation: CASSLGRSSYEQYF.

The chain is built from TRBV4-2 and TRBJ1-2; 11 nucleotides agree with TRBD1. From germline, CDR1 is LGHNA and CDR2 YNFKEQ. The CDR3 extends over 17 amino acids. V lost 2 bases and J lost 3; bases outside the gene matches: 8. CDR3 sequence (DNA): TGTGCCAGCAGCCAACTTATCCGGACAGGGGGCGACTATGGCTACACCTTC. Translating it yields CASSQLIRTGGDYGYTF.

J is TRBJ1-6 and V is TRBV2, with TRBD1 identical over 11 bases. CDR1 is SNHLY and CDR2 is FYNNEI in the germline V gene. The CDR3 runs 13 residues. CDR3 loop: CLSRDRGNSPLHF. DNA for the CDR3: TGTCTATCCCGGGACAGGGGGAATTCACCCCTCCACTTT.

The chain combines TRBV6-1 with TRBJ1-4; the D is unclear. This CDR3 is built from 13 residues. Germline V gene lookup returns CDR1 MNHNS and CDR2 SASEGT. V dropped 2 bases and J dropped 5 bases, with 6 bases sitting between them. The chain's CDR3 is CASSEWGNEKLFF. CDR3 nucleotides: TGTGCCAGCAGTGAATGGGGAAATGAAAAACTGTTTTTT.

This clone was recorded once. Different DNA sequences within this sample yield the same CDR3. The chain combines TRBV9 with TRBJ1-3; D call uncertain. V lost 0 bases and J 0 bases, leaving 7 bases between the germline ends. The CDR3 has 15 amino acids. Germline assignment: CDR1 SGDLS and CDR2 YYNGEE. In DNA, the CDR3 is TGTGCCAGCAGCGTAGGATCTACCTCTGGAAACACCATATATTTT. Translation: CASSVGSTSGNTIYF.

The CDR3, as DNA: TGTGCCAGCAGCTTGGGGGCGAACACTGAAGCTTTCTTT. This encodes CASSLGANTEAFF. The genes are TRBV11-2 and TRBJ1-1; possible D gene TRBD1, 6 bases. Germline loops: CDR1 SGHAT, CDR2 FQNNGV. CDR3 size: 13 residues. The germline V and J ends were trimmed by 3 bases and 1 base, with 6 bases remaining between them.

J is TRBJ1-6 and V is TRBV5-4; possible D gene TRBD1, 5 bases. Germline CDR1 SGHNT, CDR2 YYREEE (reference sequence). V lost 2 bases, J lost 12 bases, and 18 bases lay in between. The CDR3 is 15 amino acids. The CDR3 nucleotides are TGTGCCAGCAGCTTTGGTGGCAGGGCCGGGGAACCCCTCCACTTT. It encodes CASSFGGRAGEPLHF.

V usage is TRBV18 and J usage is TRBJ2-7; D remains ambiguous. There are 17 residues in the CDR3. The V gene's germline CDR1 is KGHSH and CDR2 LQKENI. V lost 0 bases and J 0 bases, leaving 15 bases between the germline ends. CDR3 in DNA: TGTGCCAGCTCACCACCGTTTAGGTCCGAAAGCTCCTACGAGCAGTACTTC. Residues: CASSPPFRSESSYEQYF.

CDR3: CAWSLAKNTEAFF. DNA for the CDR3: TGTGCCTGGAGTTTAGCAAAGAACACTGAAGCTTTCTTT. The chain is built from TRBV30 and TRBJ1-1, with no clear D. This CDR3 is 13 amino acids long. From germline, CDR1 is GTSNPN and CDR2 SVGIG (reference sequence). V lost 2 bases and J 1 base, leaving 8 bases between the germline ends.

V gene TRBV25-1 combines with J gene TRBJ1-1; 11 bases match TRBD1. Trimming removed 9 bases from V and 2 bases from J; junction bases left unmatched: 5. From germline, CDR1 is MGHDK and CDR2 SYGVNS. The CDR3 consists of 14 residues. The CDR3 loop reads CASRTGGGNTEAFF. The DNA for the CDR3 is TGTGCCAGTCGGACAGGGGGCGGCAACACTGAAGCTTTCTTT. Based on the CDR3 plus reference TRBV25-1 and TRBJ1-1, the full variable domain is EADIYQTPRYLVIGTGKKITLECSQTMGHDKMYWYQQDPGMELHLIHYSYGVNSTEKGDLSSESTVSRIRTEHFPLTLESARPSHTSQYLCASRTGGGNTEAFFGQGTRLTVV.

The CDR3 protein is CASNIKPTNEKLFF. The CDR3 DNA reads TGCGCCAGCAACATTAAACCAACTAATGAAAAACTGTTTTTT. This chain links TRBV5-1 with TRBJ1-4, with D hard to call. Trimming shortened V by 6 bases and J by 0 bases, and 9 bases separated the two germline ends. Germline CDR1 is SGHRS and CDR2 is YFSETQ. This CDR3 has 14 residues.

V usage is TRBV5-6 and J usage is TRBJ1-3; D may be TRBD1 (5 bases). Germline assignment: CDR1 SGHDT and CDR2 YYEEEE. Between the trimmed V and J ends, which lost 2 bases and 8 bases, there was a span of 14 bases. The CDR3 length is 14 residues. In DNA, the CDR3 is TGTGCCAGCAGCTTTACCAGGGATCAGGACACCATATATTTT. Its translation: CASSFTRDQDTIYF.

The chain has TRBV5-1 and TRBJ2-7, with a weak D call TRBD1 (5 bases). V was clipped by 4 bases and J by 3 bases, with 11 bases between them. The germline gives CDR1 SGHRS, CDR2 YFSETQ. The CDR3 sequence is 13 residues long. The CDR3 is CASSLGHGYEQYF. Written as DNA, the CDR3 is TGCGCCAGCAGCCTAGGACATGGCTACGAGCAGTACTTC.

The V call is TRBV5-5, the J call TRBJ2-1, with a possible D match to TRBD1 (6 bases). The CDR3 runs 15 residues. With 0 bases removed from V and 5 bases from J, the gap between germline ends came to 12 bases. Germline-derived CDR1 and CDR2 are SGHKS and YYEKEE (reference sequence). The CDR3 here is CASSLVRQEHNEQFF. CDR3 coding DNA: TGTGCCAGCAGCTTGGTGCGACAGGAGCACAATGAGCAGTTCTTC. Using reference TRBV5-5 and TRBJ2-1 for the parts outside the CDR3, the full variable domain is DAGVTQSPTHLIKTRGQQVTLRCSPISGHKSVSWYQQVLGQGPQFIFQYYEKEERGRGNFPDRFSARQFPNYSSELNVNALLLGDSALYLCASSLVRQEHNEQFFGPGTRLTVL.

V and J are TRBV12-5 and TRBJ2-2; 7 bases line up with TRBD2. The CDR3 sequence is 13 residues long. J was trimmed by 8 bases and V by 6 bases; bases with no gene match: 6. Germline V CDR1 and CDR2: LGHNT, FRNRAP. CDR3 region: CASGRGGDGELFF. The CDR3 coding sequence is TGTGCTAGTGGCCGTGGGGGGGATGGGGAGCTGTTTTTT.

The J gene is TRBJ1-5, the V gene TRBV10-3, with 10 nucleotides matching TRBD1. CDR3 length: 13 residues. The germline gives CDR1 ENHRY, CDR2 SYGVKD. The V segment lost 7 bases and the J segment 5 bases; nucleotides outside the gene matches: 2. DNA for the CDR3: TGTGCCATCAAAGGGACAGGGGATCAGCCCCAGCATTTT. This encodes CAIKGTGDQPQHF.

This chain connects TRBV4-1 to TRBJ1-5; D is perhaps TRBD1 (6 bases). The CDR3 consists of 14 residues. V was trimmed by 4 bases and J by 9 bases, leaving 16 bases between them. In germline, CDR1 is MGHRA, CDR2 YSYEKL. As DNA, the CDR3 is TGCGCCAGCAGCCCCCGAAGGGGGGTATGGCCCCAGCATTTT. It yields the protein CASSPRRGVWPQHF.

This chain connects TRBV28 to TRBJ2-1; D may be TRBD1 (5 bases). The CDR3 is 15 amino acids. The germline V and J ends were trimmed by 2 bases and 3 bases, with 11 bases remaining between them. Germline CDR1 MDHEN, CDR2 SYDVKM. The DNA for the CDR3 is TGTGCCAGCAGTTTAAGGCAGGGCTACTACAATGAGCAGTTCTTC. This encodes CASSLRQGYYNEQFF.

This clone was seen a handful of times. CDR3 in DNA: TGTGCCAGCAGCCTCGGGACAGCTAACACTGAAGCTTTCTTT. Protein product: CASSLGTANTEAFF. The chain carries TRBV7-9 and TRBJ1-1; 7 nucleotides match TRBD1. J was trimmed by 2 bases and V by 5 bases; bases with no gene match: 5. There are 14 residues in the CDR3. Germline V gene data show CDR1 as SEHNR and CDR2 as FQNEAQ (reference sequence).

The chain combines TRBV6-6 with TRBJ1-5; D ambiguous. In germline, CDR1 is MNHNY, CDR2 SVGAGI (reference sequence). Trimming removed 5 bases from V and 4 bases from J, with 15 bases in between. This CDR3 comprises 15 residues. CDR3 bases: TGTGCCAGCAGTACCCAGAGACCGGGGAATCAGCCCCAGCATTTT. This translates into CASSTQRPGNQPQHF.

V gene TRBV2 combines with J gene TRBJ1-6; the D gene is possibly TRBD1 (6 bases). CDR3 length equals 13 residues. Looked up from germline, CDR1 is SNHLY and CDR2 is FYNNEI. V was pared by 11 bases and J by 3 bases, with 11 bases between. As DNA, the CDR3 is TGTGCCGGCGGGACATTCTATAATTCACCCCTCCACTTT. Translated: CAGGTFYNSPLHF. The full variable domain, in which reference TRBV2 and TRBJ1-6 provide the parts outside the CDR3, is EPEVTQTPSHQVTQMGQEVILRCVPISNHLYFYWYRQILGQKVEFLVSFYNNEISEKSEIFDDQFSVERPDGSNFTLKIRSTKLEDSAMYFCAGGTFYNSPLHFGNGTRLTVT.

The chain employs TRBV5-1 and TRBJ1-1; D not certain. V lost 6 bases and J lost 1, with 10 bases in between. CDR3 length: 13 residues. Germline CDR1 reads SGHRS; CDR2 reads YFSETQ. The CDR3 protein is CASMEVGNTEAFF. In DNA, the CDR3 is TGCGCCAGCATGGAGGTGGGGAACACTGAAGCTTTCTTT.

The chain carries TRBV4-1 and TRBJ2-2; D is undetermined. Germline V gene data show CDR1 as MGHRA and CDR2 as YSYEKL. The CDR3 consists of 16 residues. The V and J ends lost 8 bases and 7 bases respectively, with 23 bases between them. CDR3 loop: CASERLGFALGGELFF. DNA of the CDR3: TGCGCCAGCGAACGACTGGGGTTTGCGCTGGGCGGGGAGCTGTTTTTT.

The CDR3 sequence: CASSVRQGNWDGYTF. The CDR3 DNA reads as TGTGCCAGCAGCGTCCGGCAGGGAAATTGGGATGGCTACACCTTC. This chain links TRBV6-5 with TRBJ1-2; TRBD1 is a possible D gene (5 bases). Per germline, CDR1 MNHEY and CDR2 SVGAGI. The CDR3 covers 15 residues. Trimming shortened V by 6 bases and J by 6 bases, and 20 bases separated the two germline ends.

The rearrangement uses TRBV2 and TRBJ2-7; 11 positions agree with TRBD1. V was clipped by 4 bases and J by 0 bases; unmatched bases: 2. The CDR3 covers 15 residues. The germline CDR1 and CDR2 sequences are SNHLY and FYNNEI. The CDR3 here is CASSGTGGSSYEQYF. The CDR3 nucleotides are TGTGCCAGCAGTGGGACAGGGGGCTCCTCCTACGAGCAGTACTTC.

V gene TRBV5-5 combines with J gene TRBJ2-1; D may be TRBD1 or TRBD2 (5 bases each). From germline, CDR1 is SGHKS and CDR2 YYEKEE (reference sequence). CDR3 length: 15 residues. V was pared by 3 bases and J by 5 bases, with 15 bases between. This CDR3 is CASSWEWGQHNEQFF. DNA of the CDR3: TGTGCCAGCAGCTGGGAGTGGGGCCAGCACAATGAGCAGTTCTTC.

The chain uses TRBV18 and TRBJ1-2; 9 nucleotides line up with TRBD1. The junction had 3 bases not matched to a gene; V was cut back by 5 bases and J by 5 bases. The CDR3 is 13 residues long. CDR1 KGHSH and CDR2 LQKENI come from the germline V gene. The CDR3 nucleotides read TGTGCCAGCTCAGCGGACAGGGGATATGGCTACACCTTC. Translating it yields CASSADRGYGYTF.